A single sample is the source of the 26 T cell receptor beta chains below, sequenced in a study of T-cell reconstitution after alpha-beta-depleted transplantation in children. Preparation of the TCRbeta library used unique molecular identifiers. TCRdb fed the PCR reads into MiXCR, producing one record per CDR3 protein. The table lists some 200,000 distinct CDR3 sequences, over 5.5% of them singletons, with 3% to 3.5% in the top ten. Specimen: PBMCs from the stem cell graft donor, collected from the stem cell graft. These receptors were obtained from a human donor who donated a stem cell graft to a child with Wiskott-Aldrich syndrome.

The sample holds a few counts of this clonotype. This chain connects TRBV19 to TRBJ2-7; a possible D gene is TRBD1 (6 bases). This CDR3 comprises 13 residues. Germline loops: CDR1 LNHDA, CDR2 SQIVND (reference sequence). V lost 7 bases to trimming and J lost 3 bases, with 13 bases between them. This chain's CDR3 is CASNHRDNYEQYF. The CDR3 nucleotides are TGTGCCAGTAATCATCGGGACAACTACGAGCAGTACTTC.

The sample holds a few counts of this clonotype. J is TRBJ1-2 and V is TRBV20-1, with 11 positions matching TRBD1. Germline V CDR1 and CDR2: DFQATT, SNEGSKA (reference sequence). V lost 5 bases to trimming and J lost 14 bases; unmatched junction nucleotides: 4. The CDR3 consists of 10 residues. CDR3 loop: CSAVGDRGTF. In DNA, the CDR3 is TGCAGTGCTGTCGGGGACAGGGGGACCTTC.

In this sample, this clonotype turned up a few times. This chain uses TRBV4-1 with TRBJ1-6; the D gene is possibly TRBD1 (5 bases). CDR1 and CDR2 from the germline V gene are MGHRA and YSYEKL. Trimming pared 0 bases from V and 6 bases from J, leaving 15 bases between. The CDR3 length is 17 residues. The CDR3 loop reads CASSQDAGVWINSPLHF. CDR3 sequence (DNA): TGCGCCAGCAGCCAAGACGCGGGGGTTTGGATTAATTCACCCCTCCACTTT.

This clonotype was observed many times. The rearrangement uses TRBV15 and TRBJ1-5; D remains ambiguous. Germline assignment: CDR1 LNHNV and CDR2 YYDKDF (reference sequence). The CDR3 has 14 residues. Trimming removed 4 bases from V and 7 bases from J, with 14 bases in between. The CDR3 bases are TGTGCCACCAGCAATGGCCGGAAGGAACAGCCCCAGCATTTT. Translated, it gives CATSNGRKEQPQHF. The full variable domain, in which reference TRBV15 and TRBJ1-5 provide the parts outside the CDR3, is DAMVIQNPRYQVTQFGKPVTLSCSQTLNHNVMYWYQQKSSQAPKLLFHYYDKDFNNEADTPDNFQSRRPNTSFCFLDIRSPGLGDTAMYLCATSNGRKEQPQHFGDGTRLSIL.

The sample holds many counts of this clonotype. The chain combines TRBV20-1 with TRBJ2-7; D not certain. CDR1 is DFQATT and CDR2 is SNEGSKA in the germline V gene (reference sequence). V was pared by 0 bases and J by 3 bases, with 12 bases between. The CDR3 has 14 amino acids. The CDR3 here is CSARDSSLFYEQYF. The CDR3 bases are TGCAGTGCTAGAGATTCATCACTTTTCTACGAGCAGTACTTC.

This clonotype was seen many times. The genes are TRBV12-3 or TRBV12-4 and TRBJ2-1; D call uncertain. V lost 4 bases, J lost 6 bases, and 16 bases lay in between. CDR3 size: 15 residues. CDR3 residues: CASSSNAHWGNEQFF. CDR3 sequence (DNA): TGTGCCAGCAGTTCTAACGCTCACTGGGGCAATGAGCAGTTCTTC.

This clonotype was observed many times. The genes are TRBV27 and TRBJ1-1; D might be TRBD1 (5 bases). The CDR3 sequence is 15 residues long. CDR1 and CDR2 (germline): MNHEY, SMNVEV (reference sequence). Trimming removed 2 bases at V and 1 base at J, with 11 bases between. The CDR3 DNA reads TGTGCCAGCAGTTTAATTACAGGCGCGAACACTGAAGCTTTCTTT. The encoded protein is CASSLITGANTEAFF.

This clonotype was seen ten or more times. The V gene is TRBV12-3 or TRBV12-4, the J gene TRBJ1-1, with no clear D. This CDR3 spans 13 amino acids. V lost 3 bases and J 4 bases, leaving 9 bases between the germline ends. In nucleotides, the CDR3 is TGTGCCAGCAGTTTTTATAGGGTCACTGAAGCTTTCTTT. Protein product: CASSFYRVTEAFF.

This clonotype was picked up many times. The CDR3 reads CASSHRGQRGANEQFF. The CDR3 bases are TGTGCCAGCAGCCATCGAGGGCAGAGGGGTGCGAATGAGCAGTTCTTC. The chain joins TRBV6-5 to TRBJ2-1; TRBD1 or TRBD2 may be the D gene (5 bases each). Germline V gene sequence: CDR1 MNHEY, CDR2 SVGAGI. The CDR3 contains 16 residues. With 6 bases removed from V and 7 bases from J, the gap between germline ends came to 22 bases.

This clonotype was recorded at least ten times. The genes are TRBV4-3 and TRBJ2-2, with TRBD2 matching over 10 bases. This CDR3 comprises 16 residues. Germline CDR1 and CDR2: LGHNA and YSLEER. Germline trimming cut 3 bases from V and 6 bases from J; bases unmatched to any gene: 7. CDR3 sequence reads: CASSHGASGSSGELFF. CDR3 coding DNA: TGCGCCAGCAGCCACGGGGCTAGCGGGAGTTCCGGGGAGCTGTTTTTT.

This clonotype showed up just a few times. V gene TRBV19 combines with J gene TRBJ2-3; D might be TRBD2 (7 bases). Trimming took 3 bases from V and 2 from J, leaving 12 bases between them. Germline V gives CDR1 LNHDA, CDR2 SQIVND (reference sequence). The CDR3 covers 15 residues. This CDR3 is CASSIGGPATDTQYF. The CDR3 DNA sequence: TGTGCCAGTAGTATCGGGGGGCCGGCCACAGATACGCAGTATTTT.

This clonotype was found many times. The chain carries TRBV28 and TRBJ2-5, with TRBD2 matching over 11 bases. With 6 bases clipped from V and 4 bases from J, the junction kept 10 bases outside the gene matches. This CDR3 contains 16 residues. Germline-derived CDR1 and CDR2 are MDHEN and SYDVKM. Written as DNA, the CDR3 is TGTGCCAGCAGGCCCCGACTAGCGGGGAGCAGAGAGACCCAGTACTTC. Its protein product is CASRPRLAGSRETQYF.

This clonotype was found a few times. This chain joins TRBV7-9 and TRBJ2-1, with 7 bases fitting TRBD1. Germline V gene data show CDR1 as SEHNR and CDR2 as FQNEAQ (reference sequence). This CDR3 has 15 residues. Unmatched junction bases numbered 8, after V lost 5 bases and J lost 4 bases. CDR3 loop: CASSLTGAGYNEQFF. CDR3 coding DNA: TGTGCCAGCAGCCTCACAGGGGCCGGGTACAATGAGCAGTTCTTC. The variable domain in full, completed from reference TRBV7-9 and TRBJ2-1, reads DTGVSQNPRHKITKRGQNVTFRCDPISEHNRLYWYRQTLGQGPEFLTYFQNEAQLEKSRLLSDRFSAERPKGSFSTLEIQRTEQGDSAMYLCASSLTGAGYNEQFFGPGTRLTVL.

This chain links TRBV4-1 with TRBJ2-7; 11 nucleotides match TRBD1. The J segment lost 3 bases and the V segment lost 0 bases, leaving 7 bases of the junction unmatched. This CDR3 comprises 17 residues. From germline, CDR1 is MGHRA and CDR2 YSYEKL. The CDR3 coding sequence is TGCGCCAGCAGCCAAGATAGTTCCGGGACAGGGGGCTACGAGCAGTACTTC. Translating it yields CASSQDSSGTGGYEQYF.

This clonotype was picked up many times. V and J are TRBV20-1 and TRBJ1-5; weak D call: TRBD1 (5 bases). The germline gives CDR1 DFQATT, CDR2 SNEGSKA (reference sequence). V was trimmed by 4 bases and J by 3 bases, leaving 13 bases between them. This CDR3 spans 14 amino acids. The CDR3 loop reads CSANVDTNNQPQHF. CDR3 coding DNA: TGCAGTGCTAATGTGGACACAAACAATCAGCCCCAGCATTTT.

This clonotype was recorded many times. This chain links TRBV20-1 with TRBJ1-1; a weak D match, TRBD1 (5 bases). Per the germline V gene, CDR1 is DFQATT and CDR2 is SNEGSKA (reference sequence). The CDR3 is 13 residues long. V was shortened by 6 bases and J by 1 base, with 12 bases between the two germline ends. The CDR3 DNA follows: TGCAGTGCCCCTAAGGGGCAGAACACTGAAGCTTTCTTT. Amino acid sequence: CSAPKGQNTEAFF.

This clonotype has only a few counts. Written as DNA, the CDR3 is TGTGCCAGCAGTCGTGGCGTTGGCAGGGGGGAAGATACGCAGTATTTT. It yields the protein CASSRGVGRGEDTQYF. The J gene is TRBJ2-3, the V gene TRBV7-2, with D maybe TRBD1 (7 bases). Germline lookup yields CDR1 SGHTA and CDR2 FQGNSA. The V and J ends lost 6 bases and 5 bases respectively, with 21 bases between them. There are 16 residues in the CDR3.

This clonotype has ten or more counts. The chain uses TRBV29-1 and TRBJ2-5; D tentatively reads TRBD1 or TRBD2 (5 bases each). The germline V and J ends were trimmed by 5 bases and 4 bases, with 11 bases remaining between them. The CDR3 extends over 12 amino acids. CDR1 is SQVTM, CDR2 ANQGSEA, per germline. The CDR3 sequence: CSVLEGSETQYF. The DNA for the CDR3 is TGCAGCGTTCTTGAGGGGTCAGAGACCCAGTACTTC.

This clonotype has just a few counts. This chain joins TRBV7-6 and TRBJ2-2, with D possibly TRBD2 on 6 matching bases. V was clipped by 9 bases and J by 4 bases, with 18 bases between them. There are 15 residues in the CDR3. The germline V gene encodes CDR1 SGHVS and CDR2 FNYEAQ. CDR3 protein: CARVGEARGTGELFF. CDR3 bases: TGTGCCAGGGTAGGGGAGGCCCGAGGCACCGGGGAGCTGTTTTTT.

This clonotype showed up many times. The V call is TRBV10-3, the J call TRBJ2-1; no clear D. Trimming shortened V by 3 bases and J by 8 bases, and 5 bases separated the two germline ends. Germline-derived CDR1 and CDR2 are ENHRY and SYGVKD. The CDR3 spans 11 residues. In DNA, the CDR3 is TGTGCCATCAGTGATACTTATGAGCAGTTCTTC. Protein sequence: CAISDTYEQFF.

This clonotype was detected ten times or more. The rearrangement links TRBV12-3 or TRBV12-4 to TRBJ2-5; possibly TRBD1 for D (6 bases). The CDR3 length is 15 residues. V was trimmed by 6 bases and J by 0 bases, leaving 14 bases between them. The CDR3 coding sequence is TGTGCCAGCAGCCCAGACAGGACATACCAAGAGACCCAGTACTTC. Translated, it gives CASSPDRTYQETQYF.

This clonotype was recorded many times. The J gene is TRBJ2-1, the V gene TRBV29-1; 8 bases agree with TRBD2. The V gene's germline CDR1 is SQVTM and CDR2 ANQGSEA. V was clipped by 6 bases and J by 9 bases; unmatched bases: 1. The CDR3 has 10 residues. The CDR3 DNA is TGCAGCGTCGGGGGGGTTGAGCAGTTCTTC. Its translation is CSVGGVEQFF.

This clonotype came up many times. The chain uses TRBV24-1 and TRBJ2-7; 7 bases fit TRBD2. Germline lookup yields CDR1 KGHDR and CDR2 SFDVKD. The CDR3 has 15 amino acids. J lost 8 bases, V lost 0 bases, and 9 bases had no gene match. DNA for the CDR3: TGTGCCACCAGTGATTTGCGGGCGGGAGTCGAAAAGCAGTACTTC. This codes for CATSDLRAGVEKQYF.

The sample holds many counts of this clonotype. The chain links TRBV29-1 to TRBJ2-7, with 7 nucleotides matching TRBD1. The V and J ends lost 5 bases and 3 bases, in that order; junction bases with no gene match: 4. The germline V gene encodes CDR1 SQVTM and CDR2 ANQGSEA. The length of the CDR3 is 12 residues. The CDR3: CSVTRQGYEQYF. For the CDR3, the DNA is TGCAGCGTTACCCGACAGGGCTACGAGCAGTACTTC.

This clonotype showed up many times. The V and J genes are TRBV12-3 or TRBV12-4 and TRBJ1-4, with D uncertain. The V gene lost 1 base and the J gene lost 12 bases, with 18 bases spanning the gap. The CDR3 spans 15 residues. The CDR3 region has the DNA TGTGCCAGCAGTTTAGGGGCCGGCAACCGTGGGGAACTGTTTTTT. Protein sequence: CASSLGAGNRGELFF.

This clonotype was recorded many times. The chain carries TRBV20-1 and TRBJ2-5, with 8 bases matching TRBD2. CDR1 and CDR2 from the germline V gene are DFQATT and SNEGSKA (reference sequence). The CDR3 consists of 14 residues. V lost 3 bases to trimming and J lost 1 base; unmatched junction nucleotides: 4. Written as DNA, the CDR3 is TGCAGTGCTAGCCGGGGGGGGACCCAAGAGACCCAGTACTTC. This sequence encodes CSASRGGTQETQYF.